These T cell receptor beta chains were read from a single sample in a study of spatial heterogeneity in lung cancer. In TCRdb, the 5' RACE reads were re-called with MiXCR into one record per CDR3 protein. The repertoire consists of some 21,000 distinct CDR3 sequences, with about 3% occurring once and the leading ten covering 25% to 30%. The input for sequencing was PBMCs, taken at surgery. The receptors come from a female donor with early-stage non-small cell lung cancer. CDR3s leave out the opening cysteine and the closing phenylalanine or tryptophan.

J gene: TRBJ2-7
V gene: TRBV6-2/TRBV6-3
CDR3 protein: ASSTLTGSSSYEQY

J gene: TRBJ2-7
V gene: TRBV27
CDR3 protein: ASRGPDYEQY

J gene: TRBJ2-7
V gene: TRBV5-5
CDR3 protein: ASRRDSAAYEQY

J gene: TRBJ2-5
V gene: TRBV11-2
CDR3 protein: ASSLLYQETQY

J gene: TRBJ2-3
V gene: TRBV11-2
CDR3 protein: ASSFHRTSGNRDTQY

J gene: TRBJ2-3
V gene: TRBV20-1
CDR3 protein: SARTGGWYTQY

J gene: TRBJ1-2
V gene: TRBV23-1
CDR3 protein: ASHGGQDYGYT

J gene: TRBJ2-7
V gene: TRBV18
CDR3 protein: ASSRLAGLGASPEQY

J gene: TRBJ1-1
V gene: TRBV3-1
CDR3 protein: ASSPRGDEAF

J gene: TRBJ2-2
V gene: TRBV14
CDR3 protein: ASSPRLAGYTGELF

J gene: TRBJ2-1
V gene: TRBV2
CDR3 protein: AIEASGATYNEQF

J gene: TRBJ2-1
V gene: TRBV30
CDR3 protein: ALGRPGDFTYNEQF

J gene: TRBJ2-3
V gene: TRBV20-1
CDR3 protein: SAQTSGTDTQY

J gene: TRBJ2-4
V gene: TRBV2
CDR3 protein: ASSGTKNIQY

J gene: TRBJ2-2
V gene: TRBV18
CDR3 protein: ASSPPLLAGDTGELF

J gene: TRBJ2-5
V gene: TRBV24-1
CDR3 protein: ATSDSTSGRALQETQY

J gene: TRBJ2-7
V gene: TRBV7-2
CDR3 protein: ASSLAISYEQY

J gene: TRBJ2-7
V gene: TRBV27
CDR3 protein: ASTSSRRESFNEQY